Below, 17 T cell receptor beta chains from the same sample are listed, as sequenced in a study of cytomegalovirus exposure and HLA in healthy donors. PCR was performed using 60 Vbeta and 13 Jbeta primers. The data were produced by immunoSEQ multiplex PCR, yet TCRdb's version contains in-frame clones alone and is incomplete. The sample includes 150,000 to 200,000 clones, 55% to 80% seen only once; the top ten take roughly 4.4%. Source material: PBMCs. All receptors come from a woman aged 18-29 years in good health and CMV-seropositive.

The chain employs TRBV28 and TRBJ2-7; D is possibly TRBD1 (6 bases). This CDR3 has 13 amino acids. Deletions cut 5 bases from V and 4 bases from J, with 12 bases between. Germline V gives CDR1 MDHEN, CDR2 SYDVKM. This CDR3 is CASSTGTSYEQYF. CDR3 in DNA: TGTGCCAGCAGTACCGGGACAAGTTACGAGCAGTACTTC.

The CDR3 sequence: CASSLALEGRINNEQFF. The CDR3 DNA follows: TGTGCCAGCAGCTTAGCTCTGGAGGGCCGGATTAACAATGAGCAGTTCTTC. The V gene is TRBV7-6, the J gene TRBJ2-1; the D gene is possibly TRBD2 (6 bases). This CDR3 has 17 residues. Germline V CDR1 and CDR2: SGHVS, FNYEAQ. V was cut by 0 bases and J by 5 bases, with 17 bases left in between.

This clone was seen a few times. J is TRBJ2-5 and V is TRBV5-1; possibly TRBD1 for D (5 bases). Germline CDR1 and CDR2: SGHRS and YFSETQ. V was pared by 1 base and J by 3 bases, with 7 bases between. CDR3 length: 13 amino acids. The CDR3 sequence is CASSLIREETQYF. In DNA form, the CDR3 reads TGCGCCAGCAGCTTGATCAGGGAAGAGACCCAGTACTTC.

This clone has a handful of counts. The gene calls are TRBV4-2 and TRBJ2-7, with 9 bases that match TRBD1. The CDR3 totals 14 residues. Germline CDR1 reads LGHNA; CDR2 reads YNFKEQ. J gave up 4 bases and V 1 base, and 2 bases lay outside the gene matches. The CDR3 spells CASSQGTGDYEQYF. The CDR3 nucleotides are TGTGCCAGCAGCCAAGGGACAGGGGATTACGAGCAGTACTTC.

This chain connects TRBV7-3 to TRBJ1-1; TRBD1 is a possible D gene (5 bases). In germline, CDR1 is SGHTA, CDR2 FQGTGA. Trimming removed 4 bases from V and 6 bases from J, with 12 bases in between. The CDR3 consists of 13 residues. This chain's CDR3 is CASSSQGSAEAFF. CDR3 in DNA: TGTGCCAGCAGCTCGCAGGGAAGCGCTGAAGCTTTCTTT.

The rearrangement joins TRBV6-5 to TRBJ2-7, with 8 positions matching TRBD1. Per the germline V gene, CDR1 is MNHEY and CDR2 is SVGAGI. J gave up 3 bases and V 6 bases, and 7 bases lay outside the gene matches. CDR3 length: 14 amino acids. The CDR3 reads CASSARTGYYEQYF. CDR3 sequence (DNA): TGTGCCAGCAGCGCGCGGACAGGGTACTACGAGCAGTACTTC.

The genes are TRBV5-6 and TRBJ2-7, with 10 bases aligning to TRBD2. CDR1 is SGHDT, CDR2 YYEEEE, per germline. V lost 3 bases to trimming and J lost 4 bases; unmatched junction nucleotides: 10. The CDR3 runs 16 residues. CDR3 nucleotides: TGTGCCAGCAGCTCCATGACTAGCGGGCGACGTTACGAGCAGTACTTC. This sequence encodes CASSSMTSGRRYEQYF.

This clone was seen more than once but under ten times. The CDR3 sequence: CASSAVMGAEKLFF. As DNA, the CDR3 is TGTGCCAGCAGTGCGGTAATGGGGGCTGAAAAACTGTTTTTT. The gene calls are TRBV25-1 and TRBJ1-4; tentatively, D is TRBD1 (6 bases). CDR3 size: 14 residues. The V end lost 4 bases, the J end lost 7 bases, and 13 bases lay between the germline ends. Germline V CDR1 and CDR2: MGHDK, SYGVNS.

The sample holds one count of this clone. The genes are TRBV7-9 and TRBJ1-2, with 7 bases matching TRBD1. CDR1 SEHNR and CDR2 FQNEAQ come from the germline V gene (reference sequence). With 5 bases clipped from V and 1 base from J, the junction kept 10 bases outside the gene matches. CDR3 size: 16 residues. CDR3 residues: CASSRTDRAINYGYTF. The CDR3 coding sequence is TGTGCCAGCAGCCGAACCGACAGGGCTATTAACTATGGCTACACCTTC.

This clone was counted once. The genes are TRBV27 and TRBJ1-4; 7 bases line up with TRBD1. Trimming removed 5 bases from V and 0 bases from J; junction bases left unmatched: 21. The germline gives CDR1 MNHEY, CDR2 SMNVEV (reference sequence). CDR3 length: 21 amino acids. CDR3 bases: TGTGCCAGCAGTCGAAACCCCCACAGGGGCCCAGACTTTGCAACTAATGAAAAACTGTTTTTT. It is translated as CASSRNPHRGPDFATNEKLFF.

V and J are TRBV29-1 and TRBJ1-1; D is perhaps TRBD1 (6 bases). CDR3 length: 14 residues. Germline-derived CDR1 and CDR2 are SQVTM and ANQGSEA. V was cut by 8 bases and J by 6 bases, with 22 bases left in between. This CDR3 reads CSSETGGGASEAFF. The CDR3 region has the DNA TGCAGCTCAGAGACAGGAGGGGGGGCTTCTGAAGCTTTCTTT.

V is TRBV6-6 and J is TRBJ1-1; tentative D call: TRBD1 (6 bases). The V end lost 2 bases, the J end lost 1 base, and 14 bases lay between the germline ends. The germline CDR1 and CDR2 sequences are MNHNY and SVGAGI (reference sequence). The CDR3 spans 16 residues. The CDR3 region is CASSYNPRGSNTEAFF. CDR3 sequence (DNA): TGTGCCAGCAGTTACAACCCCAGGGGATCGAACACTGAAGCTTTCTTT.

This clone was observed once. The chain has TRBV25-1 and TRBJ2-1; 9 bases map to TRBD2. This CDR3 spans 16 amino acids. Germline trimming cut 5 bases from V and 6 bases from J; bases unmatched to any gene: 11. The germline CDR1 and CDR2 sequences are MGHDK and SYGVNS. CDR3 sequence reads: CASSPLAGRPSNEQFF. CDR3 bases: TGTGCCAGCAGTCCTCTAGCGGGAAGACCCAGCAATGAGCAGTTCTTC. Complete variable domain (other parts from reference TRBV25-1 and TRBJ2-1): EADIYQTPRYLVIGTGKKITLECSQTMGHDKMYWYQQDPGMELHLIHYSYGVNSTEKGDLSSESTVSRIRTEHFPLTLESARPSHTSQYLCASSPLAGRPSNEQFFGPGTRLTVL.

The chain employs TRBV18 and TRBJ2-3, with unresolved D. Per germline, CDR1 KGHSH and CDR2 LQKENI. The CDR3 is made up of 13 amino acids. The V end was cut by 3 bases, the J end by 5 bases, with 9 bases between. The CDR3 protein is CASSPQERDTQYF. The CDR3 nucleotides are TGTGCCAGCTCACCTCAAGAGCGAGATACGCAGTATTTT.

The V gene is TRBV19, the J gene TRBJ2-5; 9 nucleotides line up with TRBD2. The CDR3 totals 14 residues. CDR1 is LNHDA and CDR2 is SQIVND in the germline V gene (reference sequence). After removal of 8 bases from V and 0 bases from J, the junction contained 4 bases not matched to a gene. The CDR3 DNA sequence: TGTGCCAGTTCCCAGCGGGAGGACCAAGAGACCCAGTACTTC. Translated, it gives CASSQREDQETQYF.

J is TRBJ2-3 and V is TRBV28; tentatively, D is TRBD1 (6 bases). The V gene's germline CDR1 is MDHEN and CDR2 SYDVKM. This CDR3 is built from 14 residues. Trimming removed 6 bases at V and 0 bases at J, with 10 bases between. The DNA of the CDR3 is TGTGCCAGCAGAGAACAGGGTAGCACAGATACGCAGTATTTT. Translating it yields CASREQGSTDTQYF.

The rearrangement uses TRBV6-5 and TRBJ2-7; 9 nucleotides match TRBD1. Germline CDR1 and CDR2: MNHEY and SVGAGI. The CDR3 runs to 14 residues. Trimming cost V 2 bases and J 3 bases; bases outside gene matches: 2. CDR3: CASSYEGQGYEQYF. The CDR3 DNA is TGTGCCAGCAGTTACGAGGGACAGGGCTACGAGCAGTACTTC.